The TCR beta chain under discussion was sequenced for a study of blood T cell repertoires in COVID-19. Across the study: Samples taken during acute and convalescent COVID-19 were collected in the United States, Italy and Spain. Sources were T cells, B-cell-depleted T cells, or PBMCs; the material itself was cDNA or gDNA.

The data were produced by immunoSEQ multiplex PCR, yet TCRdb's version contains in-frame clones alone and is incomplete. This table has about 88,000 clones, about 88% appearing once. V was shortened by 8 bases and J by 7 bases, with 15 bases between the two germline ends. This CDR3 contains 13 residues. The source of this sequence is an elderly woman with acute or convalescent COVID-19. Input material: peripheral blood. The rearrangement links TRBV12-3 or TRBV12-4 to TRBJ1-5; a weak D match, TRBD1 (6 bases). DNA of the CDR3: TGTGCCAGCTCGGACAGTTCAGGGCAGCCCCAGCATTTT. It codes for CASSDSSGQPQHF.